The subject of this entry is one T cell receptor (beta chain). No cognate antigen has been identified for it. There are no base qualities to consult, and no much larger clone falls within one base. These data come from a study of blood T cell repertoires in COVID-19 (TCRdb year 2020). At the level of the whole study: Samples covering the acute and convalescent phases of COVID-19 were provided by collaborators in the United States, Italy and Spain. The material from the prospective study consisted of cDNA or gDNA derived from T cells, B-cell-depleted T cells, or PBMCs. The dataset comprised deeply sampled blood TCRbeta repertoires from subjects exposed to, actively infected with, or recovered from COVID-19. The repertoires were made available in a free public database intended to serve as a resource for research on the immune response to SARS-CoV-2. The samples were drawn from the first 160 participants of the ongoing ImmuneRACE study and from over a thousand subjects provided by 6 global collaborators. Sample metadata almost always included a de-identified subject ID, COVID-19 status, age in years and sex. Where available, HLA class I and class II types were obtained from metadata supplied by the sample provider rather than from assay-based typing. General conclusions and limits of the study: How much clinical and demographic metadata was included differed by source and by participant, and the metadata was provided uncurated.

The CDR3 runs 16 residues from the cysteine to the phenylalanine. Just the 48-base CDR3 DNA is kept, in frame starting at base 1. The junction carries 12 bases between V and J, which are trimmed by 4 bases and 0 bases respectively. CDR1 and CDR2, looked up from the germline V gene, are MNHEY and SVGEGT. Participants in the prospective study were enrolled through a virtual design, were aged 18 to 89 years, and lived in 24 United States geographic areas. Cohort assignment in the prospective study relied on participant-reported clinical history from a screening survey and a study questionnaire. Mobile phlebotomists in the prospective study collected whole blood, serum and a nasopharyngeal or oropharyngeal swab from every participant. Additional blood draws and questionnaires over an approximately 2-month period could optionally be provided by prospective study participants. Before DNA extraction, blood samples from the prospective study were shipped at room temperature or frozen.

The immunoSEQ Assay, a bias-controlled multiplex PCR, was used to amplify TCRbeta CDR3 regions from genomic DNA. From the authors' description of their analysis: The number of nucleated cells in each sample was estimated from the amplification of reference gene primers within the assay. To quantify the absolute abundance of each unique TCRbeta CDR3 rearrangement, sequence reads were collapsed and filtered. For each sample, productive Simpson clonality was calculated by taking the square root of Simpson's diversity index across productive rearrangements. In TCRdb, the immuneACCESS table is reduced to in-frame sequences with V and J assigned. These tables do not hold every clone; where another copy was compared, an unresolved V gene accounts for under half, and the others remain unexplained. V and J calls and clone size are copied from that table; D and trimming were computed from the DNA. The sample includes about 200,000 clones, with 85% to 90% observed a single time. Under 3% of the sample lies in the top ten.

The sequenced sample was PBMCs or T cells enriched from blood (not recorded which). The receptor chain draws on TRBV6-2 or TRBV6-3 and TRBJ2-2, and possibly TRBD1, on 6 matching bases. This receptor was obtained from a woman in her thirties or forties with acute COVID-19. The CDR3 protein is CASSSTTGANTGELFF. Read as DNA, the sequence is TGTGCCAGCAGTTCAACGACAGGCGCGAACACCGGGGAGCTGTTTTTT.